One and the same sample provided the 5 T cell receptor beta chains below, sequenced in a study of T cells in Graves' hyperthyroidism and ophthalmopathy. There were TCR beta CDR3 regions amplified from RNA transcripts. HTBI primers were used for first-round RT-PCR of the TCR CDR3. TCRdb processed the multiplex PCR reads anew with MiXCR; each CDR3 protein has one entry. The sample consists of more than 550,000 distinct CDR3 sequences, approximately 19% of them appearing once. Sequenced: blood. Receptors originate from a woman in her forties or fifties with Graves' hyperthyroidism that later progressed to Graves' ophthalmopathy.

The J gene is TRBJ2-7, the V gene TRBV28; possible D gene TRBD2, 5 bases. Germline values: CDR1 MDHEN, CDR2 SYDVKM. Trimming stripped 7 bases from V and 0 bases from J, with 19 bases between. This CDR3 contains 16 residues. The CDR3 loop reads CASTWAGSGPSYEQYF. For the CDR3, the DNA is TGTGCCAGCACCTGGGCGGGCAGTGGGCCCTCCTACGAGCAGTACTTC.

The sample holds many counts of this clonotype. The rearrangement joins TRBV5-5 to TRBJ2-7; no reliable D call. Germline values: CDR1 SGHKS, CDR2 YYEKEE (reference sequence). The CDR3 covers 15 residues. Trimming removed 0 bases from V and 5 bases from J, with 15 bases in between. CDR3 in DNA: TGTGCCAGCAGCTTGGAGCCCCCCCCTCCGGACGAGCAGTACTTC. It is translated as CASSLEPPPPDEQYF.

Note on this clonotype: This sequence may be a read error, since a much larger clone differs from it by one base. J is TRBJ1-2 and V is TRBV18; 7 positions agree with TRBD1. The CDR3 totals 15 residues. The V and J ends lost 1 base and 4 bases, in that order; junction bases with no gene match: 6. The germline V gene encodes CDR1 KGHSH and CDR2 LQKENI. The CDR3 region is CASSPRDSEFYGYTF. CDR3 coding DNA: TGTGCCAGCTCACCACGGGACAGCGAATTCTATGGCTACACCTTC.

This chain joins TRBV5-6 and TRBJ2-3, with TRBD2 as a possible D gene (7 bases). Germline CDR1 and CDR2: SGHDT and YYEEEE. The length of the CDR3 is 16 residues. V lost 1 base to trimming and J lost 4 bases, with 16 bases between them. The CDR3 DNA sequence: TGTGCCAGCAGCTTGTGGGGGGGGGCCTTCCCAGATACGCAGTATTTT. This codes for CASSLWGGAFPDTQYF.

This clonotype was seen at least ten times. The chain carries TRBV5-1 and TRBJ2-3, with 10 bases lining up with TRBD1. Germline CDR1 SGHRS, CDR2 YFSETQ. Trimming at V came to 3 bases and at J to 3 bases, leaving 10 bases not matched to a gene. This CDR3 is 17 amino acids long. CDR3 sequence reads: CASSSPRQGARTDTQYF. The CDR3 nucleotides read TGCGCCAGCAGCTCCCCCAGACAGGGGGCCAGGACAGATACGCAGTATTTT. The full variable domain, with the rest looked up from reference TRBV5-1 and TRBJ2-3, is KAGVTQTPRYLIKTRGQQVTLSCSPISGHRSVSWYQQTPGQGLQFLFEYFSETQRNKGNFPGRFSGRQFSNSRSEMNVSTLELGDSALYLCASSSPRQGARTDTQYFGPGTRLTVL.